The 5 T cell receptor beta chains in this list originate from one sample, sequenced in a study of blood T cell repertoires in COVID-19. Repertoires were generated with immunoSEQ multiplex PCR, while TCRdb's copy carries only in-frame clones and drops some. The table has 100,000 to 120,000 clones, approximately 85% seen once. Sequenced input: peripheral blood. The receptors were sampled from a woman aged 60-75 years with COVID-19, enrolled during active disease.

This clone was observed a handful of times. The V gene is TRBV5-4, the J gene TRBJ1-5; 9 bases agree with TRBD1. Germline-derived CDR1 and CDR2 are SGHNT and YYREEE (reference sequence). The V segment lost 3 bases and the J segment 4 bases; nucleotides outside the gene matches: 2. The CDR3 has 14 residues. CDR3 sequence (DNA): TGTGCCAGCAGCTCACAGGGGGCAAATCAGCCCCAGCATTTT. This gives the protein CASSSQGANQPQHF. Combining the CDR3 with reference TRBV5-4 and TRBJ1-5 gives the whole variable domain ETGVTQSPTHLIKTRGQQVTLRCSSQSGHNTVSWYQQALGQGPQFIFQYYREEENGRGNFPPRFSGLQFPNYSSELNVNALELDDSALYLCASSSQGANQPQHFGDGTRLSIL.

This chain joins TRBV28 and TRBJ1-1; TRBD1 matches at 8 bases. The V gene's germline CDR1 is MDHEN and CDR2 SYDVKM. The V segment lost 4 bases and the J segment 3 bases; nucleotides outside the gene matches: 7. The CDR3 spans 15 residues. The CDR3 nucleotides read TGTGCCAGCAGTTCCTCAGGGGGCTTTTACACTGAAGCTTTCTTT. It yields the protein CASSSSGGFYTEAFF.

The CDR3 region has the DNA TGTGCCAGCAGCCCATCAGGGGGCTATAATTCACCCCTCCACTTT. Its translation is CASSPSGGYNSPLHF. The chain has TRBV7-2 and TRBJ1-6; TRBD1 matches at 7 bases. Germline V lookup: CDR1 SGHTA, CDR2 FQGNSA. This CDR3 has 15 residues. Trimming took 5 bases from V and 3 from J; bases not matched to a gene: 4.

CDR3 sequence: CASSPNAGRNNEKLFF. The CDR3 DNA is TGTGCCAGCAGTCCAAACGCGGGGCGGAATAATGAAAAACTGTTTTTT. The chain links TRBV4-2 to TRBJ1-4, with D maybe TRBD1 (5 bases). The CDR3 spans 16 residues. Germline CDR1 reads LGHNA; CDR2 reads YNFKEQ. V was cut by 6 bases and J by 4 bases, with 18 bases left in between.

This clone has only one observation. This chain uses TRBV2 with TRBJ2-5; no clear D. Germline V gene lookup returns CDR1 SNHLY and CDR2 FYNNEI. V was shortened by 6 bases and J by 4 bases, with 15 bases between the two germline ends. The CDR3 has 14 residues. CDR3 coding DNA: TGTGCCAGCAGGGTGGGCCAGATGTCAGAGACCCAGTACTTC. Translating gives CASRVGQMSETQYF. The full variable domain, its missing parts supplied by reference TRBV2 and TRBJ2-5, is EPEVTQTPSHQVTQMGQEVILRCVPISNHLYFYWYRQILGQKVEFLVSFYNNEISEKSEIFDDQFSVERPDGSNFTLKIRSTKLEDSAMYFCASRVGQMSETQYFGPGTRLLVL.